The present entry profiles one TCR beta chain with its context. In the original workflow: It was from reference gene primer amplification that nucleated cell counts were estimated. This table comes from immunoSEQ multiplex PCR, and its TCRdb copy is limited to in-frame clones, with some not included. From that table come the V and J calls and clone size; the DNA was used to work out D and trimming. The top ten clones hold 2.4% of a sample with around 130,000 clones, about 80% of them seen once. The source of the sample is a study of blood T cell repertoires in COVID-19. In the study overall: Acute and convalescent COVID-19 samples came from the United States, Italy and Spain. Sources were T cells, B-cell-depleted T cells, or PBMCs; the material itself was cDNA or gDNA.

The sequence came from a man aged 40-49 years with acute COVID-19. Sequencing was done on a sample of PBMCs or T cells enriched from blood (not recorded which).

The DNA for the CDR3 is TGTGCCAGCAGTGAATATCACGGTCGGGAAGCTTTCTTT. It translates to CASSEYHGREAFF. The chain couples TRBV6-1 to TRBJ1-1; D gene uncertain. Deletions cut 2 bases from V and 8 bases from J, with 12 bases between. The V gene's germline CDR1 is MNHNS and CDR2 SASEGT. CDR3 length: 13 residues.